This T cell receptor (beta chain) came from a study of blood T cell repertoires in COVID-19 (dated by TCRdb to the early 2020s). A note on the overall study: Samples from collaborators originated in the United States, Italy and Spain and spanned both the acute and convalescent phases of COVID-19. The prospective study material was composed of cDNA or gDNA derived from T cells, B-cell-depleted T cells, or PBMCs. Deeply sampled blood TCRbeta repertoires from subjects exposed to, actively infected with, or recovered from COVID-19 were included in the dataset. The repertoires were released in a freely available public database meant as a resource for research on the immune response to SARS-CoV-2. Samples were obtained from the ongoing ImmuneRACE study (first 160 participants) and from over 1,000 subjects provided by 6 global collaborators. Sample metadata almost always included a de-identified subject ID, COVID-19 status, age in years and sex. HLA class I and class II types, where available, came from metadata supplied by the sample provider rather than from assay-based typing. On the study overall, not on this receptor specifically: Clinical and demographic metadata were provided uncurated, with the amount varying by source and participant.

From the cysteine up to the phenylalanine, the CDR3 has a length of 13 residues. Solely the CDR3 DNA is kept, with 39 bases framed from the first base. This clone was counted between two and nine times. Its target antigen remains unknown. There are no base qualities to consult, and no much larger clone falls within one base. TCRbeta CDR3 regions were amplified from genomic DNA by means of the immunoSEQ Assay, a bias-controlled multiplex PCR. The study's own analysis went as follows. Nucleated cell counts per sample were estimated from amplification of reference gene primers within the assay. To quantify the absolute abundance of each unique TCRbeta CDR3 rearrangement, sequence reads were collapsed and filtered. Productive Simpson clonality was computed per sample as the square root of Simpson's diversity index over productive rearrangements. TCRdb re-hosts the immuneACCESS table, in-frame sequences only. Its copies lack some clones; in the studies checked, an unresolved V gene accounts for under half of them, and the cause for the rest is not known. V and J calls and clone size follow that table, whereas D and trimming were derived from the DNA. The sample yields 200,000 to 300,000 clones; over 65% were counted once. 3% to 3.5% of the sample lies in the top ten.

Each collaborating institution followed its own protocols to collect whole blood in K2EDTA tubes. Collaborator samples were shipped for TCRbeta analysis as frozen whole blood, isolated PBMCs, or DNA extracted from either sample type. The sequence joins TRBV21-1 to TRBJ2-5; TRBD2 is the table's D call and was not checked against the DNA. TRBV21-1 is a known pseudogene. The TCR was taken from a woman over 75 with acute or convalescent COVID-19. The material sequenced was peripheral blood. CDR3 sequence: CASSKGVRQTQYF. In nucleotide form, the sequence is TGTGCCAGCAGCAAGGGAGTCCGACAGACCCAGTACTTC.